This T cell receptor beta chain was sequenced for a study of blood T cell repertoires in COVID-19. The wider study: Acute and convalescent COVID-19 samples came from the United States, Italy and Spain.

Germline assignment: CDR1 SQVTM and CDR2 ANQGSEA. CDR3 length equals 11 residues. J lost 6 bases, V lost 6 bases, and 3 bases had no gene match. In the study's own analysis: Reference gene primer amplification gave nucleated cell count estimates. Profiled with immunoSEQ multiplex PCR; TCRdb holds only in-frame clones, not every one. The V and J calls and clone size are taken from that table; D and trimming were inferred from the DNA. This sample has more than 9,500 clones, with roughly nine tenths found just once. The receptor was derived from a woman in her sixties or seventies with active COVID-19. Sequencing input: peripheral blood. V gene TRBV29-1 combines with J gene TRBJ1-1, with 8 nucleotides matching TRBD1. CDR3 residues: CSVGRGPEAFF. The CDR3 region has the DNA TGCAGCGTGGGCAGGGGGCCTGAAGCTTTCTTT.